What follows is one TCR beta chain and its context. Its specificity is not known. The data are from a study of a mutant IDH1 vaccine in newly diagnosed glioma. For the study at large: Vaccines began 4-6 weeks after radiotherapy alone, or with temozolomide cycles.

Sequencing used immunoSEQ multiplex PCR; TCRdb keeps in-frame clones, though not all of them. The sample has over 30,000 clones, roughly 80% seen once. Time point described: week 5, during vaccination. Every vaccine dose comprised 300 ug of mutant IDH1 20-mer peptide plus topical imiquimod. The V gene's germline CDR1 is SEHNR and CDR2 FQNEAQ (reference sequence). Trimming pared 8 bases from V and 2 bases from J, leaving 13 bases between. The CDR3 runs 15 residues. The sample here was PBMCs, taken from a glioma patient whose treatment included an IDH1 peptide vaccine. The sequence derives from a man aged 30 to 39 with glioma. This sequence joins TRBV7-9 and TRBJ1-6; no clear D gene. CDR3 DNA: TGTGCCAGCCCCTCGGGCCCTACCTATAATTCACCCCTCCACTTT. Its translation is CASPSGPTYNSPLHF.